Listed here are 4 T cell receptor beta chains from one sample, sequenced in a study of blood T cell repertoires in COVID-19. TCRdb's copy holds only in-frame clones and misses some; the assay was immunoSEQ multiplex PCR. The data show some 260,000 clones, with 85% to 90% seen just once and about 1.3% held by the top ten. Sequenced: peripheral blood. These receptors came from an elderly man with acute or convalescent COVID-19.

The CDR3 coding sequence is TGCGCCAGCAGCCAAGTAACTACTGGGACCCAGTACTTC. Translation gives CASSQVTTGTQYF. The V call is TRBV4-3, the J call TRBJ2-5, with unresolved D. V gave up 1 base and J gave up 7 bases, with 10 bases separating them. The CDR3 totals 13 residues. CDR1 is LGHNA, CDR2 YSLEER, per germline.

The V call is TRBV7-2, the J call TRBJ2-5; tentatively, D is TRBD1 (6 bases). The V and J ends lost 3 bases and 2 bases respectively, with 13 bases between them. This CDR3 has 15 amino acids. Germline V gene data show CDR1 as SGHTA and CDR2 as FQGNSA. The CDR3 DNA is TGTGCCAGCAGCTTGGGAAATAGGGGGCAAGAGACCCAGTACTTC. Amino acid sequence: CASSLGNRGQETQYF.

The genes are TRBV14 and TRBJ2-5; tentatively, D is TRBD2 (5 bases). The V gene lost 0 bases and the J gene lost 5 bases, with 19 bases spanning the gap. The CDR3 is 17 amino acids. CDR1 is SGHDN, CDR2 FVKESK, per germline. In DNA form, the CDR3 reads TGTGCCAGCAGCCAAGATAAGGACTCCTCCCGCAGGGAGACCCAGTACTTC. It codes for CASSQDKDSSRRETQYF.

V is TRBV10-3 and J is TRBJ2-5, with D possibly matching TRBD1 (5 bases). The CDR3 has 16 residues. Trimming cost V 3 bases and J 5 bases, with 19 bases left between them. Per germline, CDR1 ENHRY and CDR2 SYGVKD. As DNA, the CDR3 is TGTGCCATCAGTGAATATCGGCAGGGTGCCGCGGAGACCCAGTACTTC. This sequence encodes CAISEYRQGAAETQYF.